This TCR beta chain was sequenced during a study of T cells in tuberculosis (dated by TCRdb to 2017 to 2018). Study-level background: In the study, CD1B tetramers and high-throughput TCR immunosequencing were combined to characterize T cells specific for the mycobacterial lipid antigen glucose monomycolate (GMM).

On this clone: Qualities for individual bases were not recorded, and no much larger clone is one base off.

Trimming takes 1 base from V and 0 bases from J, and the germline ends sit 4 bases apart. Per the germline V gene, SGHTA is the CDR1 and FQGNSA is the CDR2. The CDR3 covers 15 residues, taking in both the cysteine and the phenylalanine. Only CDR3 DNA remains: 45 bases, in frame from the first base. TCR-alpha and TCR-beta chains were sequenced unpaired, so chain pairing information was not available. TCR libraries were generated with the immunoSEQ multiplex PCR assay, using TCR-beta and/or TCR-alpha/delta assays for each sample. The amplified TCR libraries were sequenced on the Illumina high-throughput platform. The source study handled its data this way. Clustering and dimensionality reduction were performed using pairwise TCRdist distances among GMM-specific receptors from ex vivo sorted or in vitro expanded T cells. Sequence motifs, defined by gene usage and CDR3 content, were tested for enrichment in tetramer-positive compared with tetramer-negative populations. The clones in this table, taken by TCRdb from immuneACCESS, are in-frame only. Not every clone is retained; where verified, under half of the shortfall comes from an unresolved V gene, and the cause of the rest is unknown. Clone size and V and J calls were adopted from that table, with D and trimming inferred from the DNA. Counted in this sample were some 90,000 clones; roughly 93% of them appeared once. The ten largest clones capture around 2% of the sample.

The full study reports these points: The stringent sort gate may have missed T cells binding the CD1B-GMM tetramer with low affinity.

After being thawed and rested overnight, PBMC were stained with GMM-loaded CD1B tetramer, a Live/Dead dye and anti-CD3, and were then sorted on a FACS Aria II. C32 glucose monomycolate purified from Rhodococcus equi was loaded onto CD1B tetramers. PBMC used for tetramer sorting had been depleted of CD14-expressing monocytes for a separate study before cryopreservation. From each donor, about 98,000 tetramer-negative cells were also sorted and analyzed side by side with the tetramer-positive cells. Antigen-specific T cells were sorted from a handful of healthy South African adults using GMM-loaded CD1B tetramers.

Sequenced material: CD1b-GMM tetramer-negative cells sorted from PBMCs. Sample cell subset or site, as interpreted from the label and publication: T cells not binding CD1B-GMM tetramer, sorted from same donor. This receptor was taken from an adult woman with latent tuberculosis. The chain is encoded by TRBV7-2 joined to TRBJ2-6, with the D segment identity uncertain. The DNA reads as follows: TGTGCCAGCAGCTTAGGGAGCTCTGGGGCCAACGTCCTGACTTTC. It specifies CASSLGSSGANVLTF.